This entry describes one T cell receptor (beta chain). Antigen: not known. This sample stems from a study of T cell responses to AZD1222 COVID-19 vaccine. Germline V gene lookup returns CDR1 SEHNR and CDR2 FQNEAQ (reference sequence). This CDR3 spans 16 amino acids. V shed 1 base and J 3 bases; nucleotides not matched to a gene: 7. The protocol was immunoSEQ multiplex PCR, while the TCRdb copy is restricted to in-frame clones and leaves out a portion. The table records about 130,000 clones, just over 85% of them present only once. Study outcomes and limitations: Just five to seven AZD1222 recipients tested seropositive at baseline. Mostly white British, mostly female donors; authors suggested clonal diversity may be underestimated. Two doses of AZD1222 preceded a rise in Spike-specific TCR breadth and depth.

This clonotype was obtained from an adult in good health. V and J are TRBV7-9 and TRBJ1-2; TRBD1 aligns across 8 bases. The sample was peripheral blood, taken on day 0 of AZD1222 vaccination. CDR3 residues: CASSLEPRGPYYGYTF. In DNA form, the CDR3 reads TGTGCCAGCAGCTTAGAGCCCAGGGGGCCGTACTATGGCTACACCTTC.